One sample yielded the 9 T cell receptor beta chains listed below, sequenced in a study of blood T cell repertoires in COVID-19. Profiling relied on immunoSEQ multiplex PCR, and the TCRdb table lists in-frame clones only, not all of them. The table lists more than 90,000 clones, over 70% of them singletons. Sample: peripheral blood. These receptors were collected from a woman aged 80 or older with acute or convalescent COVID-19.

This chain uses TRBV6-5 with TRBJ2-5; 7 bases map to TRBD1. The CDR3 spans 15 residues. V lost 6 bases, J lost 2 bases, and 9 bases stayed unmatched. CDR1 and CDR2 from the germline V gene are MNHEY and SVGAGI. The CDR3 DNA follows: TGTGCCAGCAGGGCAATTTGGGACAGACAAGAGACCCAGTACTTC. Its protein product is CASRAIWDRQETQYF.

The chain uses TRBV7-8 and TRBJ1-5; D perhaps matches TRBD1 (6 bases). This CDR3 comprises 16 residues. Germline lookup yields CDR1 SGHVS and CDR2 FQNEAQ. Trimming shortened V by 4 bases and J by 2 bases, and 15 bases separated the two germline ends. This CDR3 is CASSSRAGAGNQPQHF. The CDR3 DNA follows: TGTGCCAGCAGCTCCAGGGCGGGGGCAGGCAATCAGCCCCAGCATTTT.

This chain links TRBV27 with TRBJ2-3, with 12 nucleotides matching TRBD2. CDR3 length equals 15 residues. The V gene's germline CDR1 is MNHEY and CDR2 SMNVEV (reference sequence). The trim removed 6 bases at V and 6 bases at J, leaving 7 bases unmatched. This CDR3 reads CASRSGLAGGDTQYF. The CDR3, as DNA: TGTGCCAGCAGGTCAGGGCTAGCGGGGGGGGATACGCAGTATTTT.

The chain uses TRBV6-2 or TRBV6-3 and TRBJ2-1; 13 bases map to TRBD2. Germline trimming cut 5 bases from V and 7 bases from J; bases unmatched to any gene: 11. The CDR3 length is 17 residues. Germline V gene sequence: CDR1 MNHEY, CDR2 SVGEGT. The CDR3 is CASSLTSGGIGINEQFF. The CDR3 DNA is TGTGCCAGCAGTCTGACTAGCGGGGGGATAGGGATAAATGAGCAGTTCTTC.

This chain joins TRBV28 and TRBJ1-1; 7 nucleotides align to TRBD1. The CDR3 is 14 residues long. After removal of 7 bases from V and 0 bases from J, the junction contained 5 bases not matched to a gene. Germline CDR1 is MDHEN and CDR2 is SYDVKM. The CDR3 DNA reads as TGTGCCAGCAACCCGGGACAGCTGAACACTGAAGCTTTCTTT. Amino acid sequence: CASNPGQLNTEAFF.

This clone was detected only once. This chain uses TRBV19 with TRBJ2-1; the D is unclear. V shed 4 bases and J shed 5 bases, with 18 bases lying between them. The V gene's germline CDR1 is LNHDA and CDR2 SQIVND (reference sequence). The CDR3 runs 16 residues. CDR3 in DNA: TGTGCCAGTAGTAAATTAAGGATTTCAAGCGACAATGAGCAGTTCTTC. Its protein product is CASSKLRISSDNEQFF.

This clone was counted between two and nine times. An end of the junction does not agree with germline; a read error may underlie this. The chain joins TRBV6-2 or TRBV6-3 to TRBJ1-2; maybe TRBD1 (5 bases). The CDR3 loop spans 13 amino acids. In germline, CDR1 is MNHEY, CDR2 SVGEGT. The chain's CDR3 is CASSYRDSRLDFF. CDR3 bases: TGTGCCAGCAGTTATCGAGACAGCCGTCTAGACTTCTTC.

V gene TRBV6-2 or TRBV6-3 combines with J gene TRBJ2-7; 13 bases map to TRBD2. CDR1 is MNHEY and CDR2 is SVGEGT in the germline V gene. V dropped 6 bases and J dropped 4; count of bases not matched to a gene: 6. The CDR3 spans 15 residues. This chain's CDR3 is CASSKGLAGFYEQYF. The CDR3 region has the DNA TGTGCCAGCAGCAAGGGACTAGCGGGGTTTTACGAGCAGTACTTC.

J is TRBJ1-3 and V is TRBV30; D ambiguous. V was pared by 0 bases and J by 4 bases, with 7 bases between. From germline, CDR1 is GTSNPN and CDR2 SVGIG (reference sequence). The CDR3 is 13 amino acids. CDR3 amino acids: CAWSVGGGNTIYF. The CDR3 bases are TGTGCCTGGAGTGTTGGAGGGGGAAACACCATATATTTT.